This TCR beta chain was documented in a study of CD8 T cells in ankylosing spondylitis. The study, taken as a whole, reports: Matched ankylosing spondylitis synovial fluid reportedly showed significant enrichment of disease-linked clones. Both synovial fluid and blood in reactive arthritis had previously been reported to carry some motif variants.

This CDR3 has 13 amino acids. The ends were cut back, 3 bases at V and 7 bases at J, with 11 bases in the middle. Germline values: CDR1 SGHRS, CDR2 YFSETQ. Preparation of TCR beta libraries was done by quantitative 5'-RACE with molecular barcodes. TCRdb reprocessed the 5' RACE reads with MiXCR, giving one entry per CDR3 protein. The sample includes about 340,000 distinct CDR3 sequences, about 14% of them seen just once. This clonotype was observed a handful of times. Its antigen is currently unknown. The sequenced material came from blood, either unsorted or a sorted T cell fraction (not recorded which). This TCR derives from a male donor with ankylosing spondylitis or in good health (not recorded which). The V gene is TRBV5-1, the J gene TRBJ2-1; D is tentatively TRBD1 or TRBD2 (5 bases each). CDR3 nucleotide sequence: TGCGCCAGCAGCTCCGGGGCTTGGAATGAGCAGTTCTTC. This gives the protein CASSSGAWNEQFF.